The 10 T cell receptor beta chains reported below all come from one sample, sequenced in a study of OX40 agonist ivuxolimab in advanced cancers. Sequencing was performed with immunoSEQ multiplex PCR; in TCRdb, only in-frame clones are kept and a portion is missing. The sample consists of 85,000 to 130,000 clones, just over 90% of them appearing once. The specimen comprised CD4+ or CD8+ T cells sorted from blood, sampled in a trial of the OX40 agonist ivuxolimab. These TCRs come from an adult with an advanced solid tumor such as melanoma, head and neck, liver or kidney cancer.

The V and J genes are TRBV28 and TRBJ2-1; D perhaps matches TRBD1 (6 bases). Trimming left V 3 bases short and J 4 bases short, with 10 bases between. The CDR3 length is 14 residues. CDR1 and CDR2 from the germline V gene are MDHEN and SYDVKM. The CDR3 DNA is TGTGCCAGCAGTTTGGGACACCTATACAATGAGCAGTTCTTC. Its protein product is CASSLGHLYNEQFF.

This clone was seen just once. V is TRBV5-4 and J is TRBJ1-1; the D is unclear. V gave up 3 bases and J gave up 4 bases, with 22 bases separating them. The CDR3 consists of 17 residues. The germline V gene encodes CDR1 SGHNT and CDR2 YYREEE (reference sequence). The CDR3: CASSSTSGGRWGTEAFF. Written as DNA, the CDR3 is TGTGCCAGCAGCTCGACGTCTGGTGGCAGGTGGGGCACTGAAGCTTTCTTT.

As DNA, the CDR3 is TGTGCCAGTACGTGGGGCAGGAACTATGGCTACACCTTC. It specifies CASTWGRNYGYTF. This rearrangement joins TRBV6-5 to TRBJ1-2; tentatively, D is TRBD1 (5 bases). The CDR3 spans 13 residues. In germline, CDR1 is MNHEY, CDR2 SVGAGI. V gave up 9 bases and J gave up 2 bases, with 13 bases separating them.

This sequence joins TRBV4-2 and TRBJ1-6; D remains unclear. This CDR3 is 18 amino acids long. V lost 4 bases and J 10 bases, leaving 26 bases between the germline ends. Germline V CDR1 and CDR2: LGHNA, YNFKEQ. DNA for the CDR3: TGTGCCAGCAGCCCTTCTCGGCCCCCCCTCGGGAATGGCTCACCCCTCCACTTT. Its translation is CASSPSRPPLGNGSPLHF.

DNA of the CDR3: TGCGCCAGCAGCCAAGGGGCAGGCCTCTCTGGAAACACCATATATTTT. Its translation is CASSQGAGLSGNTIYF. V gene TRBV4-1 combines with J gene TRBJ1-3, with D unresolved. The V and J ends lost 1 base and 0 bases respectively, with 10 bases between them. The CDR3 sequence is 16 residues long. The V gene's germline CDR1 is MGHRA and CDR2 YSYEKL.

This clone was seen once. The rearrangement uses TRBV5-5 and TRBJ2-7; 7 bases are a match to TRBD1. This CDR3 has 14 residues. The germline CDR1 and CDR2 sequences are SGHKS and YYEKEE (reference sequence). The J segment lost 2 bases and the V segment lost 5 bases, leaving 7 bases of the junction unmatched. The CDR3 DNA reads TGTGCCAGCAGACCTCCGGGACAGCCCTACGAGCAGTACTTC. Residues: CASRPPGQPYEQYF.

The gene calls are TRBV12-5 and TRBJ1-1, with a tentative D call TRBD1 (6 bases). This CDR3 is 13 amino acids long. In germline, CDR1 is LGHNT, CDR2 FRNRAP. Trimming pared 6 bases from V and 2 bases from J, leaving 10 bases between. The CDR3 DNA sequence: TGTGCTAGTGGCCGGGGGGCTAACACTGAAGCTTTCTTT. As protein: CASGRGANTEAFF. The complete variable domain, with remaining parts taken from reference TRBV12-5 and TRBJ1-1, reads DARVTQTPRHKVTEMGQEVTMRCQPILGHNTVFWYRQTMMQGLELLAYFRNRAPLDDSGMPKDRFSAEMPDATLATLKIQPSEPRDSAVYFCASGRGANTEAFFGQGTRLTVV.

In regard to this clone: Other DNA sequences in the same sample also yield this CDR3. This chain joins TRBV6-1 and TRBJ1-5; D may be TRBD1 (6 bases). The CDR3 sequence is 16 residues long. CDR1 and CDR2 (germline): MNHNS, SASEGT. Trimming took off 4 bases at V and 3 bases at J, with 16 bases between the two ends. Written as DNA, the CDR3 is TGTGCCAGCAGTGGTCGGGGTGGGGGGGCCAATCAGCCCCAGCATTTT. Its translation: CASSGRGGGANQPQHF.

V and J are TRBV6-6 and TRBJ1-3; D call uncertain. Deletions cut 6 bases from V and 6 bases from J, with 15 bases between. Per germline, CDR1 MNHNY and CDR2 SVGAGI (reference sequence). The CDR3 sequence is 14 residues long. The CDR3 DNA follows: TGTGCCAGCAGCCCCGGCGGACGACTAAACACCATATATTTT. The encoded protein is CASSPGGRLNTIYF.

This chain links TRBV19 with TRBJ1-6, with 7 bases matching TRBD1. CDR3 length: 16 residues. Germline CDR1 LNHDA, CDR2 SQIVND (reference sequence). The ends lost 5 bases at V and 2 bases at J; junction bases unmatched: 6. The CDR3 region is CASSLGQLTYNSPLHF. In DNA form, the CDR3 reads TGTGCCAGTAGTTTGGGACAGCTCACCTATAATTCACCCCTCCACTTT.